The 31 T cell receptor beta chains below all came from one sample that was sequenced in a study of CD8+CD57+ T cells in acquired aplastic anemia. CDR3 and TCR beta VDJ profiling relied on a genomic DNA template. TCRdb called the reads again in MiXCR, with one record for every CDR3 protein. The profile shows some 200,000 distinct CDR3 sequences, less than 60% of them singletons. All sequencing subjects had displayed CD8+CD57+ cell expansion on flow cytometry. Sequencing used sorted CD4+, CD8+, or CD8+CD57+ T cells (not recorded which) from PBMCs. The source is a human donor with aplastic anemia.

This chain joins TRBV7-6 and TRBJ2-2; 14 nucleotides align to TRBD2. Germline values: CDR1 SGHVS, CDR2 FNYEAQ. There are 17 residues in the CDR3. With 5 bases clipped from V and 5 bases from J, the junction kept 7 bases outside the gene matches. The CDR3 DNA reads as TGTGCCAGCAGCACGGGACTAGCGGGAGTAAGGACCGGGGAGCTGTTTTTT. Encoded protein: CASSTGLAGVRTGELFF.

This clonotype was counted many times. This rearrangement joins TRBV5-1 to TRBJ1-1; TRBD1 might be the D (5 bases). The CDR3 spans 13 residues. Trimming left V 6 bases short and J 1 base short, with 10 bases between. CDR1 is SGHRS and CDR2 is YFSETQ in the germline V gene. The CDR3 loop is CASTRGANTEAFF. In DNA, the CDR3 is TGCGCCAGCACTAGGGGCGCGAACACTGAAGCTTTCTTT. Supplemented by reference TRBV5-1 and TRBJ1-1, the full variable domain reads KAGVTQTPRYLIKTRGQQVTLSCSPISGHRSVSWYQQTPGQGLQFLFEYFSETQRNKGNFPGRFSGRQFSNSRSEMNVSTLELGDSALYLCASTRGANTEAFFGQGTRLTVV.

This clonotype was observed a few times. The CDR3: CSAREGQGIRNSPLHF. The CDR3 bases are TGCAGTGCTAGAGAGGGACAGGGGATTCGGAATTCACCCCTCCACTTT. The chain combines TRBV20-1 with TRBJ1-6; 10 bases align to TRBD1. Germline V gene lookup returns CDR1 DFQATT and CDR2 SNEGSKA (reference sequence). The length of the CDR3 is 16 residues. V was clipped by 0 bases and J by 7 bases; unmatched bases: 6.

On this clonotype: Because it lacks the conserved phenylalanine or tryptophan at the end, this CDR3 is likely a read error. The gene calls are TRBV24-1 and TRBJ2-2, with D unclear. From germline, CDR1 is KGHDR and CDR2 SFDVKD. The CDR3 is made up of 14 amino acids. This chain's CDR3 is CATSDLLRTGELFC. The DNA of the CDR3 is TGTGCCACCAGTGATTTACTCCGCACCGGTGAGCTGTTTTGT.

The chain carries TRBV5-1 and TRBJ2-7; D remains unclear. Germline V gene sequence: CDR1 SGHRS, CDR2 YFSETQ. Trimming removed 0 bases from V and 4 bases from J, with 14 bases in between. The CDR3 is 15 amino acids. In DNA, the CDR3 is TGCGCCAGCAGCTTGGGTCATTCCCTGGAGTACGAGCAGTACTTC. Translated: CASSLGHSLEYEQYF.

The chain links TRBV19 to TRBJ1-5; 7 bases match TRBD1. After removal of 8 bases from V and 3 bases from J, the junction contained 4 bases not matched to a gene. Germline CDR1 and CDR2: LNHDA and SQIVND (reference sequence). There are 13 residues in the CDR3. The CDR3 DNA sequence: TGTGCCAGTGGCGGACAGGTCAATCAGCCCCAGCATTTT. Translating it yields CASGGQVNQPQHF.

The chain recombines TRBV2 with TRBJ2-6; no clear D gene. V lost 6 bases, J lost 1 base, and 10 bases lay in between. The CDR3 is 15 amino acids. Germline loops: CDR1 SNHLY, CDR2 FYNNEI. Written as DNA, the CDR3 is TGTGCCAGCAGCGTCAGAAGGTCTGGGGCCAACGTCCTGACTTTC. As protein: CASSVRRSGANVLTF.

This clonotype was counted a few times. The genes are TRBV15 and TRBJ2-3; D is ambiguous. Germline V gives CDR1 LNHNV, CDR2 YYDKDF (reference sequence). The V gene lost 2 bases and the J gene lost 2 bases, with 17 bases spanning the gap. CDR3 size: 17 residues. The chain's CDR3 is CATSRSPRLDLTDTQYF. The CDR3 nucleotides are TGTGCCACCAGCAGATCCCCGCGCCTCGATCTCACAGATACGCAGTATTTT.

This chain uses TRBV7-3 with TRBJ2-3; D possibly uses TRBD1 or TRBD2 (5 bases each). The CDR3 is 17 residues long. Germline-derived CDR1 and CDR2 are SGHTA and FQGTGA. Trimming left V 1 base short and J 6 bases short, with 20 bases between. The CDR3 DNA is TGTGCCAGCAGCTTAAAGACCGGGGCTCCTTCGGGGGATACGCAGTATTTT. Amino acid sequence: CASSLKTGAPSGDTQYF.

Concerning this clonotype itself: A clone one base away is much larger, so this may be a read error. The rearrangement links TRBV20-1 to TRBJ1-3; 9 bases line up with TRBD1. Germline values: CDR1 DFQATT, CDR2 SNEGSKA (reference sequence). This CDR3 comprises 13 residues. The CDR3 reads CSATQGAGNAIYF. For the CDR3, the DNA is TGCAGTGCTACACAGGGGGCTGGAAACGCCATATATTTT.

CDR3 in amino acids: CTGGSSYNEQFF. The DNA for the CDR3 is TGTACCGGGGGGAGCTCCTACAATGAGCAGTTCTTC. The V gene is TRBV12-3 or TRBV12-4, the J gene TRBJ2-1; 7 bases map to TRBD2. CDR3 length equals 12 residues.

The CDR3 DNA is TGTGCCAGCAGGGACGGGACGTTCGTTTACGAGCAGTACTTC. This encodes CASRDGTFVYEQYF. V and J are TRBV6-1 and TRBJ2-7; TRBD1 or TRBD2 may be the D gene (5 bases each). Per germline, CDR1 MNHNS and CDR2 SASEGT. The CDR3 has 14 amino acids. Trimming removed 6 bases from V and 4 bases from J, with 16 bases in between.

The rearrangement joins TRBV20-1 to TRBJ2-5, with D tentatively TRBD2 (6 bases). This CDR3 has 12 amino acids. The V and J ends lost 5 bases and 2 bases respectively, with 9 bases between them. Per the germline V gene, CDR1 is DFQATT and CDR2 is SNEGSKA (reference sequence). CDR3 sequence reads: CSAGGGQETQYF. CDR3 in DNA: TGCAGTGCTGGGGGAGGTCAAGAGACCCAGTACTTC.

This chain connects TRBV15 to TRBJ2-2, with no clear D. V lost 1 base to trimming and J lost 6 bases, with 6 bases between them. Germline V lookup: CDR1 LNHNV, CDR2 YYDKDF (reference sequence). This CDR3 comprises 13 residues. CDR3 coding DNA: TGTGCCACCAGCAGAGGGCAGTCCGGGGAGCTGTTTTTT. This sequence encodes CATSRGQSGELFF.

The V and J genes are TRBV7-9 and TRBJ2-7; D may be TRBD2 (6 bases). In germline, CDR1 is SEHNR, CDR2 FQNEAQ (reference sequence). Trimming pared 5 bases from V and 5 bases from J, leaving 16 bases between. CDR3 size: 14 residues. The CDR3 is CASSPHAGRDEQYF. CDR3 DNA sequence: TGTGCCAGCAGCCCACACGCGGGGCGCGACGAGCAGTACTTC.

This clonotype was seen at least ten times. CDR3 in DNA: TGTGCCAGCAGTTACTCGCCAGGGTCCCTGCAGACCCAGTACTTC. Translating gives CASSYSPGSLQTQYF. The J gene is TRBJ2-5, the V gene TRBV6-5; a possible D gene is TRBD1 (5 bases). With 0 bases removed from V and 6 bases from J, the gap between germline ends came to 14 bases. CDR3 length: 15 residues. Per the germline V gene, CDR1 is MNHEY and CDR2 is SVGAGI.

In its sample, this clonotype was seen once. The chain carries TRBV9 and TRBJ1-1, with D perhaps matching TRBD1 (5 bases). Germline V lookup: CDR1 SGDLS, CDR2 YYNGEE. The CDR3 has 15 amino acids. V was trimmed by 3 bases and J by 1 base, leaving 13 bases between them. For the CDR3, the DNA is TGTGCCAGCAGCGAAGGACATCCCTGGAACACTGAAGCTTTCTTT. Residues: CASSEGHPWNTEAFF.

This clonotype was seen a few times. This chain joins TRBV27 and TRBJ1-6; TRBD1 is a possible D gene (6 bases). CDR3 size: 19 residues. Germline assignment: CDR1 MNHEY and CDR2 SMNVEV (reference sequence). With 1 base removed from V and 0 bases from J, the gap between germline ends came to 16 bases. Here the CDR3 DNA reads TGTGCCAGCAGTTTATGGTCCGCGGGGGGCAGCTCCTATAATTCACCCCTCCACTTT. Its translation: CASSLWSAGGSSYNSPLHF.

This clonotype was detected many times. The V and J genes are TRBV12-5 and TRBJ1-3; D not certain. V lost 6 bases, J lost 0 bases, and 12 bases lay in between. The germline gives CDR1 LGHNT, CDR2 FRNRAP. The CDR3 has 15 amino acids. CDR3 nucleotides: TGTGCTAGTGGCTCAGGAATACACTCTGGAAACACCATATATTTT. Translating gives CASGSGIHSGNTIYF.

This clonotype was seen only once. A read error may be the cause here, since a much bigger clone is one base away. The CDR3 sequence is CASSTWTSYTIYF. CDR3 nucleotide sequence: TGTGCCAGCAGCACTTGGACGAGTTACACCATATATTTT. V gene TRBV7-2 combines with J gene TRBJ1-3; D unresolved. CDR1 is SGHTA, CDR2 FQGNSA, per germline. The ends were cut back, 5 bases at V and 8 bases at J, with 13 bases in the middle. This CDR3 spans 13 amino acids.

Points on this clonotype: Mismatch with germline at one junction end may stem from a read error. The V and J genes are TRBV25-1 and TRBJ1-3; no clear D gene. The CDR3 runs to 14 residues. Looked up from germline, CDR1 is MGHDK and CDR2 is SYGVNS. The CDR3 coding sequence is TGTGCCAGCAGCGAATTGGGCGCTGGAAACACCAGATATTTT. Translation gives CASSELGAGNTRYF.

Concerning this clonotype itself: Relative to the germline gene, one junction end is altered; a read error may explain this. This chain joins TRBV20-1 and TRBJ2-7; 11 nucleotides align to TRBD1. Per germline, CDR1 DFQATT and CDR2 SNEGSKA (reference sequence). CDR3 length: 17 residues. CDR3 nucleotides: TGCAGTGCTAGAGGTGGAGGACAGGGGGCTAGAAGCTACGAGCAGCACTTC. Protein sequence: CSARGGGQGARSYEQHF.

For the CDR3, the DNA is TGTGCCAGCAGTAGCGGGGGGGCTGGGGCCAACGTCCTGACTTTC. Amino acid sequence: CASSSGGAGANVLTF. V is TRBV6-1 and J is TRBJ2-6; 10 nucleotides agree with TRBD2. The J segment lost 2 bases and the V segment lost 5 bases, leaving 0 bases of the junction unmatched. Looked up from germline, CDR1 is MNHNS and CDR2 is SASEGT. The CDR3 contains 15 residues.

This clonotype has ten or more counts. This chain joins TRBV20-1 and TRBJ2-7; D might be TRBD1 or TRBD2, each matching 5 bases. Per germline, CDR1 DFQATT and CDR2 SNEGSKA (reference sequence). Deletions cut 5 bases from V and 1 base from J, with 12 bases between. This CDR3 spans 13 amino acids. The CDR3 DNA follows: TGCAGTGCTTTGAGGGGCACTTCCTACGAGCAGTACTTC. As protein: CSALRGTSYEQYF.

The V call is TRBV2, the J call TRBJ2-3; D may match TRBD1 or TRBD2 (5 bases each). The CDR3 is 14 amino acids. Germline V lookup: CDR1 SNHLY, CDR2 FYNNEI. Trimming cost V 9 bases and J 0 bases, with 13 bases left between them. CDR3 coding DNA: TGTGCCAGTAGGGGACGGGTTAGCACAGATACGCAGTATTTT. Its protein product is CASRGRVSTDTQYF. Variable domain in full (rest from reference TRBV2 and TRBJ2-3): EPEVTQTPSHQVTQMGQEVILRCVPISNHLYFYWYRQILGQKVEFLVSFYNNEISEKSEIFDDQFSVERPDGSNFTLKIRSTKLEDSAMYFCASRGRVSTDTQYFGPGTRLTVL.

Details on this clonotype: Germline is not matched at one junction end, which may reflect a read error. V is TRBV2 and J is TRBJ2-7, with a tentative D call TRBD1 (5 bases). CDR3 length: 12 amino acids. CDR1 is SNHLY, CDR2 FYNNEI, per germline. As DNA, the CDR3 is TGCGCCAGCAGTGAACAGGCCTACGAGCAGTACTTC. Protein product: CASSEQAYEQYF.

CDR3 DNA: TGTGCCAGCAGCCCCACGGGGCTAACCCAGTACTTC. Its translation is CASSPTGLTQYF. The chain combines TRBV7-9 with TRBJ2-5; D tentatively reads TRBD1 or TRBD2 (5 bases each). This CDR3 contains 12 residues. With 5 bases removed from V and 8 bases from J, the gap between germline ends came to 12 bases. Germline V CDR1 and CDR2: SEHNR, FQNEAQ (reference sequence).

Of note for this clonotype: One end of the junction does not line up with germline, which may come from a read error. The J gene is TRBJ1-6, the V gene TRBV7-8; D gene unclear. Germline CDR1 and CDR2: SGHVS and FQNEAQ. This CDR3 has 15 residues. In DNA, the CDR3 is TGTGCCGGCAGCCCAATAGCCACGTATAATTCACCCCTCCACTTT. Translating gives CAGSPIATYNSPLHF.

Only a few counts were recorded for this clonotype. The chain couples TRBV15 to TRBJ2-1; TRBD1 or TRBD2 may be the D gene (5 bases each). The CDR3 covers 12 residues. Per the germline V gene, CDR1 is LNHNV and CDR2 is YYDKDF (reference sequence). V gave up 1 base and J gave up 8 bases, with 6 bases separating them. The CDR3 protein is CATSRVGDEQFF. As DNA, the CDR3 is TGTGCCACCAGCAGAGTGGGGGATGAGCAGTTCTTC. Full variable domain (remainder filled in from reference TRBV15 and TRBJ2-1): DAMVIQNPRYQVTQFGKPVTLSCSQTLNHNVMYWYQQKSSQAPKLLFHYYDKDFNNEADTPDNFQSRRPNTSFCFLDIRSPGLGDTAMYLCATSRVGDEQFFGPGTRLTVL.

The CDR3 here is CASSMVVSRTDTQYF. The CDR3 DNA is TGTGCCAGTAGTATGGTTGTCAGCCGCACAGATACGCAGTATTTT. The chain uses TRBV19 and TRBJ2-3; D is uncertain. The CDR3 has 15 residues. Germline-derived CDR1 and CDR2 are LNHDA and SQIVND (reference sequence). V lost 3 bases to trimming and J lost 1 base, with 11 bases between them. Full variable domain (remainder filled in from reference TRBV19 and TRBJ2-3): DGGITQSPKYLFRKEGQNVTLSCEQNLNHDAMYWYRQDPGQGLRLIYYSQIVNDFQKGDIAEGYSVSREKKESFPLTVTSAQKNPTAFYLCASSMVVSRTDTQYFGPGTRLTVL.

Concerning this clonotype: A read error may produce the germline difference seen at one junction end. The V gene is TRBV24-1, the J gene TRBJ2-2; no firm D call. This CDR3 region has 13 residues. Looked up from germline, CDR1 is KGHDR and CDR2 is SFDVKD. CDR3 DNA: TGTGCCAGCAGTGGTGGGGACACCGGGGAGCTGTTTTTT. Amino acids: CASSGGDTGELFF.